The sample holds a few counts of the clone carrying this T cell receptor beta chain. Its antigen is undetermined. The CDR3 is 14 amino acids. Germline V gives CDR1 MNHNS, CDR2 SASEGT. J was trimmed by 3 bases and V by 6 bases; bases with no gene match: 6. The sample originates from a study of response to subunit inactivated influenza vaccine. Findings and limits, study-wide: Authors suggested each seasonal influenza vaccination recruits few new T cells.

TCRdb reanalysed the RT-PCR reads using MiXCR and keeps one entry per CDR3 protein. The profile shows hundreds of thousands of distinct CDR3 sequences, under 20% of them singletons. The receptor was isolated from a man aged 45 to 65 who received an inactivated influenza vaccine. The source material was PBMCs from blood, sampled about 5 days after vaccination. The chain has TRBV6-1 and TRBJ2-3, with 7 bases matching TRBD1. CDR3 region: CASRRQGSTDTQYF. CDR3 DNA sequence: TGTGCCAGCAGGAGACAGGGTAGTACAGATACGCAGTATTTT.